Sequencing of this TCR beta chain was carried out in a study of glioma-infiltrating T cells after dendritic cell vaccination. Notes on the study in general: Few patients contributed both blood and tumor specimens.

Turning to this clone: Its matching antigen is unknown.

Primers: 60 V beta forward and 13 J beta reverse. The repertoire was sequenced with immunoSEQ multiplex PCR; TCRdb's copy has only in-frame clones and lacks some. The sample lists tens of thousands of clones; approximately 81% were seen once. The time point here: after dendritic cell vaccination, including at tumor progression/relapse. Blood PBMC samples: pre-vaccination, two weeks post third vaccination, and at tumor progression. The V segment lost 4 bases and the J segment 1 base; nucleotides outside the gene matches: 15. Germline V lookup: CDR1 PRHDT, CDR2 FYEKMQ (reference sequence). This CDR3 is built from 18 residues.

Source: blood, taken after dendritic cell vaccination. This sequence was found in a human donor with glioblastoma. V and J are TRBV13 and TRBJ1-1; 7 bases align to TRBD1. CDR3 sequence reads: CASSSVDVSSGGNTEAFF. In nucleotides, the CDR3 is TGTGCCAGCAGCTCCGTTGACGTTTCGTCAGGGGGGAACACTGAAGCTTTCTTT.